This T cell receptor (beta chain) was identified during a study of blood T cell repertoires in COVID-19. About the study: Samples came from the United States, Italy and Spain, spanning acute and convalescent COVID-19. T cells, B-cell-depleted T cells, or PBMCs supplied cDNA or gDNA.

V was pared by 3 bases and J by 0 bases, with 15 bases between. Germline CDR1 is SEHNR and CDR2 is FQNEAQ (reference sequence). The CDR3 totals 18 residues. Methods used by the authors: Using reference gene primer amplification, nucleated cell counts were estimated. TCRdb keeps only in-frame clones here, not all; method: immunoSEQ multiplex PCR. V, J and clone size were drawn from that table, and D and trimming were deduced from the DNA. The sample shows about 25,000 clones, approximately 88% of them seen only once. The TCR sequence derives from a man aged 65-85 years with active COVID-19. The rearrangement uses TRBV7-9 and TRBJ2-6; TRBD2 is a possible D gene (7 bases). The specimen sequenced was peripheral blood. The CDR3 region is CASSFFVGGHSGANVLTF. The CDR3 nucleotides read TGTGCCAGCAGCTTCTTCGTCGGGGGGCACTCTGGGGCCAACGTCCTGACTTTC.